Below are 27 T cell receptor beta chains sequenced from a single sample in a study of T cell responses to AZD1222 COVID-19 vaccine. This table comes from immunoSEQ multiplex PCR, and its TCRdb copy is limited to in-frame clones, with some not included. Among more than 250,000 clones listed, over 85% were seen once. The sequencing used peripheral blood, collected on day 0 of AZD1222 vaccination. The receptors here all came from an adult in good health.

This rearrangement joins TRBV19 to TRBJ1-5; TRBD1 might be the D (6 bases). This CDR3 contains 13 residues. V lost 7 bases to trimming and J lost 4 bases, with 11 bases between them. Germline V gives CDR1 LNHDA, CDR2 SQIVND (reference sequence). This chain's CDR3 is CASMWTVNQPQHF. The CDR3 DNA sequence: TGTGCCAGTATGTGGACAGTTAATCAGCCCCAGCATTTT.

V usage is TRBV18 and J usage is TRBJ2-2; D uncertain. CDR3 length: 13 residues. V shed 3 bases and J shed 1 base, with 3 bases lying between them. Germline-derived CDR1 and CDR2 are KGHSH and LQKENI. The CDR3 DNA reads TGTGCCAGCTCACCTTGGAACACCGGGGAGCTGTTTTTT. Its protein product is CASSPWNTGELFF.

The chain has TRBV30 and TRBJ1-1; 9 positions match TRBD1. The V gene end was trimmed by 3 bases and the J gene end by 9 bases; junction bases not matched to a gene: 5. There are 12 residues in the CDR3. Germline V gene lookup returns CDR1 GTSNPN and CDR2 SVGIG (reference sequence). In DNA, the CDR3 is TGTGCCTGGAGCTCAGACAGGGGGAAAGCTTTCTTT. Encoded protein: CAWSSDRGKAFF.

V is TRBV28 and J is TRBJ1-6; no firm D call. V lost 5 bases, J lost 10 bases, and 12 bases lay in between. The germline V gene encodes CDR1 MDHEN and CDR2 SYDVKM. The CDR3 is 13 residues long. CDR3 loop: CASSPPPGSPLHF. For the CDR3, the DNA is TGTGCCAGCAGTCCTCCTCCCGGGTCACCCCTCCACTTT.

There are a few counts of this clone. The CDR3 DNA follows: TGCAGTGCTAGTGGGCAGGGGCAAGGGGAAAAACTGTTTTTT. Its translation: CSASGQGQGEKLFF. The V gene is TRBV20-1, the J gene TRBJ1-4, with a tentative D call TRBD1 (6 bases). The ends were cut back, 3 bases at V and 8 bases at J, with 16 bases in the middle. Germline values: CDR1 DFQATT, CDR2 SNEGSKA (reference sequence). The CDR3 is made up of 14 amino acids.

V and J are TRBV28 and TRBJ2-7, with 10 bases that match TRBD1. V dropped 4 bases and J dropped 8; count of bases not matched to a gene: 8. Germline assignment: CDR1 MDHEN and CDR2 SYDVKM. This CDR3 region has 14 residues. The CDR3 loop is CASSSPGQGTKQYF. CDR3 sequence (DNA): TGTGCCAGCAGTTCGCCGGGACAGGGGACCAAGCAGTACTTC.

The chain is built from TRBV4-2 and TRBJ1-6, with D perhaps matching TRBD1 (6 bases). This CDR3 comprises 15 residues. CDR1 and CDR2 from the germline V gene are LGHNA and YNFKEQ. Trimming left V 3 bases short and J 8 bases short, with 14 bases between. This CDR3 is CASSQKDRSDSPLHF. DNA for the CDR3: TGTGCCAGCAGCCAGAAAGACAGGAGTGATTCACCCCTCCACTTT.

The chain links TRBV27 to TRBJ1-1; 8 bases match TRBD1. Germline CDR1 MNHEY, CDR2 SMNVEV (reference sequence). J lost 5 bases, V lost 5 bases, and 10 bases had no gene match. There are 15 residues in the CDR3. Here the CDR3 DNA reads TGTGCCAGCAGTCCGCACAGGGGGTGGTGGACTGAAGCTTTCTTT. Protein product: CASSPHRGWWTEAFF.

DNA for the CDR3: TGTGCCAGCAGTCCCGGCACAGATACGCAGTATTTT. It yields the protein CASSPGTDTQYF. This sequence joins TRBV28 and TRBJ2-3; unclear D gene. Deletions cut 5 bases from V and 1 base from J, with 4 bases between. From germline, CDR1 is MDHEN and CDR2 SYDVKM. The CDR3 length is 12 residues.

This chain connects TRBV3-1 (or the pseudogene TRBV3-2) to TRBJ1-5, with D possibly TRBD1 on 5 matching bases. This CDR3 comprises 15 residues. CDR1 and CDR2 (germline): LGHDT, YNNKEL (reference sequence). Trimming removed 1 base from V and 3 bases from J, with 10 bases in between. For the CDR3, the DNA is TGTGCCAGCAGCCAAGGGGTCGGGACCAATCAGCCCCAGCATTTT. Amino acid sequence: CASSQGVGTNQPQHF.

The gene calls are TRBV7-9 and TRBJ1-1; D uncertain. The CDR3 is 12 residues long. Germline V gene lookup returns CDR1 SEHNR and CDR2 FQNEAQ (reference sequence). V lost 4 bases and J lost 0, with 3 bases in between. The CDR3 DNA is TGTGCCAGCAGCTCTGTGAACACTGAAGCTTTCTTT. Protein: CASSSVNTEAFF.

The chain uses TRBV10-2 and TRBJ2-7, with 7 bases fitting TRBD1. Germline V gene data show CDR1 as WSHSY and CDR2 as SAAADI. This CDR3 has 15 amino acids. V shed 4 bases, J shed 2 bases, and the junction held 8 bases outside the gene matches. The CDR3 region has the DNA TGCGCCAGCAGTGGTATGGACAGGTCCACCTACGAGCAGTACTTC. This codes for CASSGMDRSTYEQYF.

The chain uses TRBV4-1 and TRBJ1-5; D gene ambiguous. The CDR3 runs to 18 residues. V shed 1 base and J shed 0 bases, with 16 bases lying between them. The germline V gene encodes CDR1 MGHRA and CDR2 YSYEKL. CDR3 in DNA: TGCGCCAGCAGCCAAGGCTTGCAGGAACGAGGTAGCAATCAGCCCCAGCATTTT. Protein product: CASSQGLQERGSNQPQHF.

This rearrangement joins TRBV27 to TRBJ2-7, with 15 bases aligning to TRBD2. Germline V CDR1 and CDR2: MNHEY, SMNVEV (reference sequence). After removal of 2 bases from V and 9 bases from J, the junction contained 11 bases not matched to a gene. This CDR3 comprises 17 residues. The CDR3 bases are TGTGCCAGCAGTTTAATTTTCCCCGGACTAGCGGGAGGGGGGCAGTACTTC. Residues: CASSLIFPGLAGGGQYF.

This sequence joins TRBV28 and TRBJ1-3; D is undetermined. CDR1 is MDHEN and CDR2 is SYDVKM in the germline V gene. The CDR3 consists of 15 residues. Trimming removed 8 bases at V and 1 base at J, with 15 bases between. CDR3 DNA: TGTGCCAGCCACCCGGTTGGAGCTTCTGGAAACACCATATATTTT. The encoded protein is CASHPVGASGNTIYF.

This clone occurred once. The chain combines TRBV5-1 with TRBJ2-7, with 7 nucleotides matching TRBD2. CDR3 size: 14 residues. Germline V gene lookup returns CDR1 SGHRS and CDR2 YFSETQ. J gave up 4 bases and V 1 base, and 5 bases lay outside the gene matches. The CDR3 nucleotides read TGCGCCAGCAGCTTGTACGGGACTAATTACGAGCAGTACTTC. Encoded protein: CASSLYGTNYEQYF.

The V call is TRBV11-3, the J call TRBJ2-1, with a weak D call TRBD1 (5 bases). This CDR3 has 12 residues. Trimming pared 2 bases from V and 8 bases from J, leaving 7 bases between. Per germline, CDR1 SGHNT and CDR2 YENEEA. The CDR3 DNA sequence: TGTGCCAGCAGCTTATTAGGGGATGAGCAGTTCTTC. Amino acid sequence: CASSLLGDEQFF.

The chain carries TRBV6-2 or TRBV6-3 and TRBJ1-5; the match to TRBD1 covers 7 bases. Looked up from germline, CDR1 is MNHEY and CDR2 is SVGEGT. The CDR3 covers 17 residues. With V trimmed by 4 bases and J by 4 bases, 13 bases remained unmatched. The CDR3 bases are TGTGCCAGCAGTTCCACTACAGGGGCCGGCTATAATCAGCCCCAGCATTTT. Encoded protein: CASSSTTGAGYNQPQHF.

The chain couples TRBV27 to TRBJ1-2; tentative D call: TRBD1 (6 bases). CDR1 MNHEY and CDR2 SMNVEV come from the germline V gene (reference sequence). Between the trimmed V and J ends, which lost 0 bases and 3 bases, there was a span of 11 bases. This CDR3 region has 15 residues. The CDR3 spells CASSLSRGADYGYTF. The CDR3 DNA reads as TGTGCCAGCAGTTTATCGAGGGGGGCGGACTATGGCTACACCTTC.

This chain connects TRBV28 to TRBJ2-1; the match to TRBD2 covers 8 bases. The V gene's germline CDR1 is MDHEN and CDR2 SYDVKM. CDR3 length: 14 residues. V shed 10 bases, J shed 5 bases, and the junction held 10 bases outside the gene matches. CDR3 nucleotides: TGTGCCACCAAGAGCGGGAGTATCGACAATGAGCAGTTCTTC. Its translation is CATKSGSIDNEQFF.

The gene calls are TRBV5-4 and TRBJ1-1; no clear D gene. The CDR3 covers 13 residues. CDR1 and CDR2 (germline): SGHNT, YYREEE (reference sequence). V shed 4 bases and J shed 1 base, with 8 bases lying between them. CDR3 region: CASSGRQNTEAFF. For the CDR3, the DNA is TGTGCCAGCAGCGGGAGACAGAACACTGAAGCTTTCTTT.

The rearrangement uses TRBV30 and TRBJ1-1, with TRBD1 as a possible D gene (6 bases). Germline lookup yields CDR1 GTSNPN and CDR2 SVGIG (reference sequence). The CDR3 contains 13 residues. V was pared by 6 bases and J by 2 bases, with 13 bases between. This CDR3 is CACQTGSNTEAFF. In nucleotides, the CDR3 is TGTGCCTGCCAAACAGGGTCCAACACTGAAGCTTTCTTT.

The chain uses TRBV10-2 and TRBJ2-1, with 7 bases lining up with TRBD2. Germline loops: CDR1 WSHSY, CDR2 SAAADI. The CDR3 is 15 amino acids. J lost 6 bases, V lost 7 bases, and 12 bases had no gene match. This CDR3 is CASTPPGTNLNEQFF. CDR3 in DNA: TGCGCCAGCACCCCGCCCGGGACTAATCTCAATGAGCAGTTCTTC.

The chain joins TRBV5-4 to TRBJ2-7, with 7 positions matching TRBD2. V was pared by 0 bases and J by 0 bases, with 3 bases of the junction left unmatched. Germline lookup yields CDR1 SGHNT and CDR2 YYREEE (reference sequence). The CDR3 runs 15 residues. CDR3 sequence reads: CASSLGLAASYEQYF. The DNA of the CDR3 is TGTGCCAGCAGCTTGGGGCTAGCGGCCTCCTACGAGCAGTACTTC.

The rearrangement links TRBV28 to TRBJ2-7, with D hard to call. The CDR3 consists of 14 residues. Germline V CDR1 and CDR2: MDHEN, SYDVKM. Trimming removed 2 bases at V and 0 bases at J, with 8 bases between. CDR3 residues: CASSLGLLSYEQYF. CDR3 nucleotide sequence: TGTGCCAGCAGTTTAGGGCTTCTCTCCTACGAGCAGTACTTC.

The chain links TRBV6-1 to TRBJ2-7; no reliable D call. Trimming pared 2 bases from V and 3 bases from J, leaving 11 bases between. CDR1 MNHNS and CDR2 SASEGT come from the germline V gene. The CDR3 is 14 residues long. The CDR3 nucleotides read TGTGCCAGCAGTGAAATCCACCCGAGCTACGAGCAGTACTTC. Protein: CASSEIHPSYEQYF.

The chain is built from TRBV2 and TRBJ1-6; the D gene is possibly TRBD1 (6 bases). V lost 11 bases and J 7 bases, leaving 12 bases between the germline ends. The germline V gene has CDR1 SNHLY and CDR2 FYNNEI. The CDR3 spans 12 residues. CDR3 protein: CAGGPKNSPLHF. As DNA, the CDR3 is TGTGCCGGGGGCCCAAAAAATTCACCCCTCCACTTT.